This TCR beta chain appears in the sequencing data of a study of radiotherapy plus CTLA-4 blockade in lung cancer. Assay: immunoSEQ multiplex PCR; the TCRdb copy retains only in-frame clones and omits some. Of 80,000 to 100,000 clones in the sample, 65% to 85% were seen once. Chemo-refractory metastatic non-small-cell lung cancer patients were treated with focal radiation plus CTLA-4 blockade with ipilimumab. As for this clone: Its matching antigen is unknown.

The germline gives CDR1 LGHNA, CDR2 YSLEER. The V gene end was trimmed by 4 bases and the J gene end by 3 bases; junction bases not matched to a gene: 6. This CDR3 region has 16 residues. General study points: Expansion of tumor-derived TCR clones was observed in blood after radiotherapy plus ipilimumab. Response was reportedly best predicted by early blood T cell clone dynamics, with interferon-beta.

The sample here was peripheral blood, taken from a patient treated with radiotherapy plus ipilimumab. The chain couples TRBV4-3 to TRBJ1-4; TRBD1 matches 9 bases. The TCR was taken from a human donor with non-small cell lung cancer who had a partial response to radiotherapy plus ipilimumab. Some clones in this sample may be carry-over from other donors' samples. Here the CDR3 DNA reads TGCGCCAGCAGCCTGGGACAGGGAGAAGCTAATGAAAAACTGTTTTTT. Protein: CASSLGQGEANEKLFF.